A selection of T cell receptor beta chains follows, all from one sample in a study of cytomegalovirus exposure and HLA in healthy donors. Profiled with immunoSEQ multiplex PCR; TCRdb holds only in-frame clones, not every one. The sample records about 120,000 clones, 60% to 85% being singletons. Sequencing used PBMCs. The receptors come from a woman aged 40 to 49 in good health and CMV-seropositive. Both conserved end residues are trimmed from each CDR3. The order of the fields is J gene, D gene, V gene, CDR3 protein. The D gene is left open where the match is weak.

>TRBJ1-5|-|TRBV2
ASSEARGAGQPQH
>TRBJ2-3|-|TRBV27
ASSSYQGTDTQY
>TRBJ1-2|-|TRBV25-1
ASSLSKGFREGYT
>TRBJ2-5|TRBD2|TRBV7-8
ASRLAGRPGETQY
>TRBJ2-3|-|TRBV7-2
ASSPQVTDTQY
>TRBJ1-3|-|TRBV5-1
ASSLGANSGNTIY
>TRBJ2-4|-|TRBV6-6
ASTVADIQY
>TRBJ2-1|TRBD2|TRBV9
ASSGPLAGGGNEQF
>TRBJ2-2|-|TRBV4-1
ASSQVSGVFGELF
>TRBJ2-7|TRBD2|TRBV6-1
ASSRTSGGSYEQY
>TRBJ1-1|-|TRBV30
AWSLQGYTEAF
>TRBJ1-1|-|TRBV30
AWSVQSSTEAF
>TRBJ2-5|TRBD2|TRBV6-1
ASRTSGGKETQY
>TRBJ2-7|TRBD1|TRBV7-7
ASSLGDRASYEQY
>TRBJ1-1|TRBD1|TRBV19
ASSIGGTVLEAF
>-|TRBD2|TRBV2
ASSALSGPAYEQY
>TRBJ1-5|TRBD1|TRBV5-8
ASSFHRGSNQPQH
>TRBJ2-7|TRBD2|TRBV4-3
ASSQEWGRAGGSYEQY
>TRBJ1-1|-|TRBV15
ATIVRDKTEAF
>TRBJ1-2|-|TRBV29-1
SVERGRNYGYT
>TRBJ1-2|-|TRBV18
ASSPRRDKGYGYT
>TRBJ2-5|TRBD1|TRBV2
AISISTGGRETQY
>TRBJ1-2|TRBD1|TRBV30
AWSFQGAGGYT
>TRBJ2-7|-|TRBV9
ASSVAFGGSYEQY
>TRBJ1-2|-|TRBV5-8
ASSLESYWGPLYGYT